These 20 T cell receptor beta chains were sequenced from one sample in a study of naive and memory T cell subsets. Two oligonucleotides, mixed equimolar, formed the beta constant-region primer covering TRBC1 and TRBC2. A single record per CDR3 protein comes from TCRdb applying MiXCR to the UMI-ligation and nested PCR reads. This sample has 130,000 to 150,000 distinct CDR3 sequences, with 15% to 20% found just once. Material: naive CD4+ T cells from blood. The receptors stem from a human donor in good health.

This clonotype has more than one count but fewer than ten. The gene calls are TRBV7-2 and TRBJ2-5; 7 positions match TRBD1. The germline gives CDR1 SGHTA, CDR2 FQGNSA. The trim removed 5 bases at V and 0 bases at J, leaving 6 bases unmatched. The CDR3 runs 15 residues. Written as DNA, the CDR3 is TGTGCCAGCAGCCTGATGGGACAGAACCAAGAGACCCAGTACTTC. Its protein product is CASSLMGQNQETQYF.

The chain combines TRBV5-4 with TRBJ2-1, with 10 positions matching TRBD2. Trimming cost V 4 bases and J 0 bases; bases outside gene matches: 10. The CDR3 is made up of 18 amino acids. Germline-derived CDR1 and CDR2 are SGHNT and YYREEE (reference sequence). The CDR3 DNA follows: TGTGCCAGCAGCGCAAATGGACTAGCGGTGAGCTCCTACAATGAGCAGTTCTTC. It yields the protein CASSANGLAVSSYNEQFF.

This clonotype was detected only a few times. This rearrangement joins TRBV29-1 to TRBJ1-1; the D is unclear. Germline V gene sequence: CDR1 SQVTM, CDR2 ANQGSEA. The CDR3 runs to 11 residues. V was shortened by 4 bases and J by 1 base, with 4 bases between the two germline ends. The CDR3 sequence: CSVVPNTEAFF. As DNA, the CDR3 is TGCAGCGTTGTCCCGAACACTGAAGCTTTCTTT.

DNA for the CDR3: TGTGCCACCAGCAGAGATGATAAGGAGAGGGAGCAGTTCTTC. Translated, it gives CATSRDDKEREQFF. This rearrangement joins TRBV15 to TRBJ2-1, with D hard to call. The CDR3 is made up of 14 amino acids. V was pared by 0 bases and J by 10 bases, with 13 bases between. In germline, CDR1 is LNHNV, CDR2 YYDKDF (reference sequence). The full variable domain, its missing parts supplied by reference TRBV15 and TRBJ2-1, is DAMVIQNPRYQVTQFGKPVTLSCSQTLNHNVMYWYQQKSSQAPKLLFHYYDKDFNNEADTPDNFQSRRPNTSFCFLDIRSPGLGDTAMYLCATSRDDKEREQFFGPGTRLTVL.

This clonotype has ten or more counts. The rearrangement links TRBV5-1 to TRBJ2-7; 7 bases fit TRBD1. CDR1 is SGHRS and CDR2 is YFSETQ in the germline V gene. Germline trimming cut 4 bases from V and 1 base from J; bases unmatched to any gene: 5. This CDR3 has 14 amino acids. The CDR3: CASSPPDRSYEQYF. CDR3 DNA sequence: TGCGCCAGCAGCCCACCGGACAGGTCCTACGAGCAGTACTTC.

This clonotype showed up many times. This chain links TRBV29-1 with TRBJ2-5, with D tentatively TRBD1 or TRBD2 (6 bases each). Germline V lookup: CDR1 SQVTM, CDR2 ANQGSEA. V lost 2 bases, J lost 4 bases, and 11 bases lay in between. The CDR3 is 13 amino acids. The CDR3 loop is CSVERGRGETQYF. The CDR3 DNA follows: TGCAGCGTTGAACGGGGGCGGGGAGAGACCCAGTACTTC.

This clonotype was seen more than once but under ten times. V is TRBV3-1 and J is TRBJ2-2; TRBD1 matches at 10 bases. The CDR3 contains 14 residues. CDR1 is LGHDT and CDR2 is YNNKEL in the germline V gene (reference sequence). The trim removed 8 bases at V and 5 bases at J, leaving 5 bases unmatched. The CDR3 DNA sequence: TGTGCCAGCGAGACAGGGGGCTATACCGGGGAGCTGTTTTTT. Amino acids: CASETGGYTGELFF.

The chain links TRBV7-9 to TRBJ2-2; TRBD2 is a possible D gene (5 bases). The CDR3 spans 15 residues. The germline V and J ends were trimmed by 5 bases and 6 bases, with 16 bases remaining between them. Germline CDR1 and CDR2: SEHNR and FQNEAQ (reference sequence). CDR3 sequence: CASSRGGRGPGELFF. CDR3 in DNA: TGTGCCAGCAGCCGAGGAGGCCGAGGCCCCGGGGAGCTGTTTTTT.

The chain carries TRBV20-1 and TRBJ2-3, with D unclear. From germline, CDR1 is DFQATT and CDR2 SNEGSKA (reference sequence). V was clipped by 3 bases and J by 5 bases, with 12 bases between them. The CDR3 is 13 residues long. The CDR3 DNA is TGCAGTGCTAGCGGTGGGGTTGAAGATACGCAGTATTTT. Encoded protein: CSASGGVEDTQYF.

J is TRBJ1-2 and V is TRBV3-1, with D perhaps TRBD1 (5 bases). Deletions cut 3 bases from V and 6 bases from J, with 17 bases between. Looked up from germline, CDR1 is LGHDT and CDR2 is YNNKEL (reference sequence). The CDR3 totals 15 residues. The DNA of the CDR3 is TGTGCCAGCAGCCATAATGACAGATGGAAGCATGGCTACACCTTC. Translation gives CASSHNDRWKHGYTF.

This clonotype was counted a few times. The chain employs TRBV20-1 and TRBJ2-5, with TRBD2 identical over 16 bases. V lost 6 bases to trimming and J lost 2 bases; unmatched junction nucleotides: 12. The CDR3 sequence is 18 residues long. Germline CDR1 reads DFQATT; CDR2 reads SNEGSKA (reference sequence). CDR3 amino acids: CSAEPGLAGGPRQETQYF. CDR3 sequence (DNA): TGCAGTGCCGAACCGGGACTAGCGGGAGGGCCCCGTCAAGAGACCCAGTACTTC.

In nucleotides, the CDR3 is TGTGCCAGCACCCCGGGACTAGCGGGAGGTCCCTCCTACAATGAGCAGTTCTTC. Protein: CASTPGLAGGPSYNEQFF. This chain joins TRBV6-2 or TRBV6-3 and TRBJ2-1; TRBD2 aligns across 15 bases. The CDR3 has 18 residues. Trimming cost V 7 bases and J 0 bases; bases outside gene matches: 7. The germline gives CDR1 MNHEY, CDR2 SVGEGT.

This clonotype was seen only a few times. V is TRBV2 and J is TRBJ2-2; the match to TRBD2 covers 10 bases. The CDR3 sequence is 14 residues long. Trimming cost V 8 bases and J 4 bases; bases outside gene matches: 4. Germline V gene lookup returns CDR1 SNHLY and CDR2 FYNNEI. The CDR3 bases are TGTGCCAGCTTAGCGGGAGGCGCCACCGGGGAGCTGTTTTTT. Amino acid sequence: CASLAGGATGELFF.

The V call is TRBV7-9, the J call TRBJ2-3; D not certain. Germline V CDR1 and CDR2: SEHNR, FQNEAQ (reference sequence). This CDR3 spans 14 amino acids. V lost 3 bases and J lost 3, with 10 bases in between. The CDR3 loop is CASSFYTATDTQYF. Here the CDR3 DNA reads TGTGCCAGCAGCTTTTACACAGCAACAGATACGCAGTATTTT.

The chain is built from TRBV7-2 and TRBJ1-5; no reliable D call. The CDR3 contains 16 residues. V lost 6 bases to trimming and J lost 5 bases, with 20 bases between them. Germline V gene lookup returns CDR1 SGHTA and CDR2 FQGNSA. This chain's CDR3 is CASSPGSPRGDQPQHF. Written as DNA, the CDR3 is TGTGCCAGCAGTCCTGGCAGTCCCCGAGGCGATCAGCCCCAGCATTTT. The full variable domain, its missing parts supplied by reference TRBV7-2 and TRBJ1-5, is GAGVSQSPSNKVTEKGKDVELRCDPISGHTALYWYRQSLGQGLEFLIYFQGNSAPDKSGLPSDRFSAERTGGSVSTLTIQRTQQEDSAVYLCASSPGSPRGDQPQHFGDGTRLSIL.

V and J are TRBV20-1 and TRBJ1-5; D is perhaps TRBD1 (6 bases). This CDR3 has 17 residues. With 0 bases removed from V and 5 bases from J, the gap between germline ends came to 20 bases. Germline assignment: CDR1 DFQATT and CDR2 SNEGSKA (reference sequence). Here the CDR3 reads CSARDLSRGTIYQPQHF. CDR3 bases: TGCAGTGCTAGAGATCTGTCGAGGGGGACAATTTATCAGCCCCAGCATTTT.

This clonotype was counted between two and nine times. The chain uses TRBV12-3 or TRBV12-4 and TRBJ2-1; TRBD2 agrees at 12 bases. The V segment lost 6 bases and the J segment 4 bases; nucleotides outside the gene matches: 7. The CDR3 is made up of 16 amino acids. The CDR3 sequence: CASRSSGRASYNEQFF. Written as DNA, the CDR3 is TGTGCCAGCAGATCTAGCGGGAGGGCCTCATACAATGAGCAGTTCTTC.

The rearrangement links TRBV20-1 to TRBJ2-1; maybe TRBD2 (7 bases). Germline CDR1 reads DFQATT; CDR2 reads SNEGSKA (reference sequence). Trimming removed 5 bases from V and 4 bases from J, with 24 bases in between. This CDR3 comprises 17 residues. The CDR3 is CSADPPGGVARYNEQFF. CDR3 bases: TGCAGTGCTGACCCGCCGGGGGGCGTCGCTAGGTACAATGAGCAGTTCTTC.

The gene calls are TRBV19 and TRBJ1-1; TRBD1 aligns across 7 bases. V gave up 5 bases and J gave up 0 bases; unmatched junction bases: 9. The CDR3 runs to 16 residues. Germline values: CDR1 LNHDA, CDR2 SQIVND (reference sequence). Written as DNA, the CDR3 is TGTGCCAGTAGTTCACGTTGGGACAGCCTGAACACTGAAGCTTTCTTT. Translated: CASSSRWDSLNTEAFF.

The V call is TRBV7-8, the J call TRBJ2-5, with D uncertain. Trimming pared 7 bases from V and 2 bases from J, leaving 17 bases between. The CDR3 runs to 15 residues. Germline CDR1 reads SGHVS; CDR2 reads FQNEAQ. CDR3 in amino acids: CASTTPLGRQETQYF. CDR3 in DNA: TGTGCCAGCACCACCCCGTTGGGTCGTCAAGAGACCCAGTACTTC.